A single sample is the source of the 28 T cell receptor beta chains below, sequenced in a study of cytomegalovirus exposure and HLA in healthy donors (dated by TCRdb to about 2017). The library relied on the immunoSEQ multiplex PCR assay. A mixture of 60 forward primers for TCR Vbeta segments and 13 reverse primers for TCR Jbeta segments was used in the multiplex PCR. TCRdb holds this immuneACCESS table with in-frame rearrangements only. Some clones are missing; in checked studies, unresolved V genes explain under half, and the rest has no known cause. The sample table shows about 180,000 clones, and approximately 80% are seen once. The ten largest make up roughly 1.3% of the sample. The specimen was PBMCs. The receptors here all came from a man younger than 40 in good health and CMV-seronegative.

This clone was observed a few times. The CDR3 bases are TGTGCCAGCAGCTTAGAGGCAGGCCTGAACACTGAAGCTTTCTTT. It yields the protein CASSLEAGLNTEAFF. The chain combines TRBV7-9 with TRBJ1-1, with D unclear. V lost 1 base to trimming and J lost 0 bases, with 9 bases between them. The CDR3 sequence is 15 residues long. In germline, CDR1 is SEHNR, CDR2 FQNEAQ (reference sequence).

The chain uses TRBV5-1 and TRBJ1-2, with 7 positions matching TRBD1. Trimming at V came to 0 bases and at J to 3 bases, leaving 5 bases not matched to a gene. CDR1 and CDR2 (germline): SGHRS, YFSETQ. This CDR3 has 15 amino acids. The CDR3 DNA is TGCGCCAGCAGCTTGGCCGGAACAGGGGACTATGGCTACACCTTC. Amino acids: CASSLAGTGDYGYTF.

A single count supports this clone. The rearrangement links TRBV16 to TRBJ2-3, with TRBD2 identical over 13 bases. This CDR3 has 16 residues. V lost 4 bases and J lost 8; bases outside the gene matches: 9. Germline lookup yields CDR1 KGHSY and CDR2 FQNENV. The CDR3 is CASSLGTSGAQGTQYF. Here the CDR3 DNA reads TGTGCCAGCAGCCTCGGGACTAGCGGGGCGCAGGGTACGCAGTATTTT.

The CDR3 DNA reads as TGTGCCAGCATGGTGCCGAGCCAAGAGACCCAGTACTTC. This codes for CASMVPSQETQYF. The chain employs TRBV2 and TRBJ2-5; D is unclear. The CDR3 runs 13 residues. Deletions cut 7 bases from V and 1 base from J, with 10 bases between. The V gene's germline CDR1 is SNHLY and CDR2 FYNNEI.

The chain couples TRBV5-1 to TRBJ2-7; TRBD2 agrees at 13 bases. Germline V CDR1 and CDR2: SGHRS, YFSETQ. Unmatched junction bases numbered 9, after V lost 4 bases and J lost 5 bases. The CDR3 is 16 amino acids. This CDR3 reads CASSPKTSGGLHEQYF. The CDR3 DNA sequence: TGCGCCAGCAGCCCCAAGACTAGCGGGGGGCTTCACGAGCAGTACTTC.

The chain recombines TRBV28 with TRBJ2-5; 9 bases map to TRBD2. Germline CDR1 reads MDHEN; CDR2 reads SYDVKM. J was trimmed by 4 bases and V by 6 bases; bases with no gene match: 9. The CDR3 extends over 15 amino acids. The CDR3 nucleotides are TGTGCCAGCAGGTCAGGACTAGCGAAGAGAGAGACCCAGTACTTC. Its translation is CASRSGLAKRETQYF.

The chain carries TRBV7-2 and TRBJ2-1; tentatively, D is TRBD1 (5 bases). CDR1 and CDR2 from the germline V gene are SGHTA and FQGNSA. This CDR3 is 13 amino acids long. V was pared by 5 bases and J by 7 bases, with 12 bases between. CDR3 protein: CASSTSRENEQFF. In nucleotides, the CDR3 is TGTGCCAGCAGCACCTCCAGGGAAAATGAGCAGTTCTTC.

This rearrangement joins TRBV5-1 to TRBJ2-2; 8 bases are shared with TRBD2. In germline, CDR1 is SGHRS, CDR2 YFSETQ. V shed 4 bases and J 5 bases; nucleotides not matched to a gene: 7. The CDR3 is made up of 15 amino acids. As DNA, the CDR3 is TGCGCCAGCAGCAGGACCGGGGGGGGAACCGGGGAGCTGTTTTTT. It translates to CASSRTGGGTGELFF.

The chain combines TRBV6-5 with TRBJ2-7; 11 nucleotides match TRBD2. After removal of 0 bases from V and 2 bases from J, the junction contained 3 bases not matched to a gene. CDR1 and CDR2 (germline): MNHEY, SVGAGI. The CDR3 consists of 16 residues. The CDR3 loop is CASSYSTSGKTYEQYF. In DNA, the CDR3 is TGTGCCAGCAGTTACTCGACTAGCGGGAAGACCTACGAGCAGTACTTC.

The V call is TRBV27, the J call TRBJ1-5, with D tentatively TRBD1 (5 bases). CDR1 is MNHEY and CDR2 is SMNVEV in the germline V gene (reference sequence). Trimming shortened V by 0 bases and J by 6 bases, and 9 bases separated the two germline ends. The CDR3 is made up of 14 amino acids. The CDR3 loop reads CASSLSGEGQPQHF. Written as DNA, the CDR3 is TGTGCCAGCAGTTTATCAGGGGAGGGTCAGCCCCAGCATTTT.

The chain uses TRBV15 and TRBJ2-7; D is possibly TRBD2 (6 bases). The CDR3 is made up of 10 amino acids. Germline CDR1 is LNHNV and CDR2 is YYDKDF (reference sequence). Trimming shortened V by 6 bases and J by 9 bases, and 9 bases separated the two germline ends. DNA of the CDR3: TGTGCCACCAGGGTCGGGGGGCAGTACTTC. Translated, it gives CATRVGGQYF. The whole variable domain, remainder taken from reference TRBV15 and TRBJ2-7, is DAMVIQNPRYQVTQFGKPVTLSCSQTLNHNVMYWYQQKSSQAPKLLFHYYDKDFNNEADTPDNFQSRRPNTSFCFLDIRSPGLGDTAMYLCATRVGGQYFGPGTRLTVT.

This clone has a handful of counts. The gene calls are TRBV6-4 and TRBJ1-5; 10 bases agree with TRBD1. With V trimmed by 8 bases and J by 13 bases, 11 bases remained unmatched. The V gene's germline CDR1 is MRHNA and CDR2 SNTAGT. This CDR3 has 13 residues. CDR3 nucleotides: TGTGCCAGCTCGGGACAGGGGTTGGGTAAGCAGCATTTT. It codes for CASSGQGLGKQHF.

There are a few counts of this clone. The rearrangement uses TRBV6-6 and TRBJ1-2; 7 positions agree with TRBD1. J gave up 6 bases and V 7 bases, and 11 bases lay outside the gene matches. Germline V gene lookup returns CDR1 MNHNY and CDR2 SVGAGI (reference sequence). This CDR3 comprises 14 residues. CDR3 DNA: TGTGCCAGCAAACCCACAGGGGAGTATGATGGCTACACCTTC. This codes for CASKPTGEYDGYTF.

This chain joins TRBV19 and TRBJ2-7; 7 bases line up with TRBD1. The CDR3 has 14 residues. J gave up 0 bases and V 7 bases, and 6 bases lay outside the gene matches. Germline V gives CDR1 LNHDA, CDR2 SQIVND (reference sequence). CDR3 coding DNA: TGTGCCAGTACCCTGACAGGGAGCTCCTACGAGCAGTACTTC. Translation gives CASTLTGSSYEQYF.

The chain has TRBV10-1 and TRBJ2-1; 9 nucleotides line up with TRBD2. The CDR3 has 16 residues. Per germline, CDR1 WNHNN and CDR2 SYGVQD (reference sequence). V lost 2 bases and J lost 3; bases outside the gene matches: 5. This CDR3 reads CASSEASGIIYNEQFF. The CDR3, as DNA: TGCGCCAGCAGTGAGGCTAGCGGGATCATCTACAATGAGCAGTTCTTC.

This sequence joins TRBV7-9 and TRBJ1-1; D is perhaps TRBD1 (6 bases). V shed 5 bases and J shed 0 bases, with 19 bases lying between them. CDR3 size: 17 residues. CDR1 SEHNR and CDR2 FQNEAQ come from the germline V gene (reference sequence). CDR3 DNA: TGTGCCAGCAGCCCCCTTCGAACAGGGACAATGAACACTGAAGCTTTCTTT. Amino acids: CASSPLRTGTMNTEAFF. The full variable domain, its missing parts supplied by reference TRBV7-9 and TRBJ1-1, is DTGVSQNPRHKITKRGQNVTFRCDPISEHNRLYWYRQTLGQGPEFLTYFQNEAQLEKSRLLSDRFSAERPKGSFSTLEIQRTEQGDSAMYLCASSPLRTGTMNTEAFFGQGTRLTVV.

The chain carries TRBV4-3 and TRBJ1-1, with 7 nucleotides matching TRBD1. With V trimmed by 3 bases and J by 5 bases, 9 bases remained unmatched. Germline values: CDR1 LGHNA, CDR2 YSLEER. The CDR3 extends over 15 amino acids. As DNA, the CDR3 is TGCGCCAGCAGCCAGTCACAGGGGAGGTTGACTGAAGCTTTCTTT. Its protein is CASSQSQGRLTEAFF.

This chain uses TRBV18 with TRBJ1-1, with D possibly TRBD1 on 6 matching bases. Germline CDR1 KGHSH, CDR2 LQKENI. V lost 3 bases and J lost 7, with 21 bases in between. This CDR3 contains 16 residues. In nucleotides, the CDR3 is TGTGCCAGCTCACCCCTTAAAATACAGGGTCCTATTGAAGCTTTCTTT. This translates into CASSPLKIQGPIEAFF.

The CDR3: CASSPRGGKLFF. The DNA of the CDR3 is TGTGCCAGCAGCCCTCGGGGGGGTAAGCTGTTTTTT. The chain uses TRBV11-3 and TRBJ2-2; 8 bases align to TRBD2. Germline V gene lookup returns CDR1 SGHNT and CDR2 YENEEA. Trimming at V came to 5 bases and at J to 12 bases, leaving 5 bases not matched to a gene. This CDR3 has 12 amino acids.

The sample holds one count of this clone. The chain is built from TRBV25-1 and TRBJ2-4; 10 nucleotides agree with TRBD1. CDR3 size: 18 residues. Germline V gives CDR1 MGHDK, CDR2 SYGVNS. The ends lost 0 bases at V and 0 bases at J; junction bases unmatched: 5. For the CDR3, the DNA is TGTGCCAGCAGTGAATATGGACAGGGGGGCCAAGCCAAAAACATTCAGTACTTC. This translates into CASSEYGQGGQAKNIQYF.

This rearrangement joins TRBV4-1 to TRBJ2-1; the D gene is possibly TRBD1 (5 bases). Trimming took off 3 bases at V and 0 bases at J, with 12 bases between the two ends. CDR1 and CDR2 from the germline V gene are MGHRA and YSYEKL. The CDR3 length is 16 residues. The CDR3 DNA follows: TGCGCCAGCAGCCAGGACATACGGAGCTCCTACAATGAGCAGTTCTTC. Encoded protein: CASSQDIRSSYNEQFF.

The sample holds a few counts of this clone. The chain couples TRBV6-5 to TRBJ1-6; 8 nucleotides agree with TRBD1. The CDR3 covers 15 residues. With 6 bases clipped from V and 7 bases from J, the junction kept 8 bases outside the gene matches. Germline V gives CDR1 MNHEY, CDR2 SVGAGI. The CDR3 loop is CASSPDRASNSPLHF. The CDR3 DNA sequence: TGTGCCAGCAGCCCGGACAGGGCCAGCAATTCACCCCTCCACTTT.

The CDR3 bases are TGTGCCAGCAGCAACTTGGGGGGGCCCAATTCCTACGAGCAGTACTTC. This translates into CASSNLGGPNSYEQYF. The chain recombines TRBV5-6 with TRBJ2-7; possibly TRBD2 for D (7 bases). CDR1 SGHDT and CDR2 YYEEEE come from the germline V gene. V gave up 4 bases and J gave up 1 base, with 18 bases separating them. This CDR3 has 16 amino acids.

The chain has TRBV5-1 and TRBJ2-3; 8 bases match TRBD1. Germline V lookup: CDR1 SGHRS, CDR2 YFSETQ. CDR3 length: 16 amino acids. V trimming: 1 base; J trimming: 4 bases; junction bases outside the gene matches: 8. The CDR3 region is CASSLRRQGPADTQYF. DNA of the CDR3: TGCGCCAGCAGCTTGAGGAGACAGGGGCCTGCAGATACGCAGTATTTT.

This rearrangement joins TRBV29-1 to TRBJ2-2; the D gene is possibly TRBD1 (5 bases). The CDR3 runs to 16 residues. Trimming removed 1 base at V and 5 bases at J, with 17 bases between. The germline V gene has CDR1 SQVTM and CDR2 ANQGSEA. CDR3 sequence (DNA): TGCAGCGTTGAAGGTGACCCCTTTAGGGGAACCGGGGAGCTGTTTTTT. It codes for CSVEGDPFRGTGELFF.

This clone was recorded a few times. The gene calls are TRBV6-4 and TRBJ2-3, with TRBD1 as a possible D gene (5 bases). The CDR3 consists of 14 residues. V lost 3 bases and J lost 0, with 7 bases in between. Germline loops: CDR1 MRHNA, CDR2 SNTAGT. CDR3 DNA sequence: TGTGCCAGCAGTGAGTCAGGGAGCACAGATACGCAGTATTTT. Translation: CASSESGSTDTQYF.

The chain couples TRBV30 to TRBJ2-3; D perhaps matches TRBD2 (6 bases). CDR3 size: 14 residues. Between the trimmed V and J ends, which lost 2 bases and 3 bases, there was a span of 12 bases. Germline lookup yields CDR1 GTSNPN and CDR2 SVGIG (reference sequence). The CDR3 here is CAWSRLVGTDTQYF. The CDR3 region has the DNA TGTGCCTGGAGTAGACTAGTGGGTACAGATACGCAGTATTTT.

This clone was found a few times. The chain uses TRBV7-2 and TRBJ2-7; the D gene is possibly TRBD1 (6 bases). The CDR3 loop spans 14 amino acids. The germline V and J ends were trimmed by 7 bases and 2 bases, with 15 bases remaining between them. From germline, CDR1 is SGHTA and CDR2 FQGNSA. CDR3 protein: CASTQQGSTYEQYF. The CDR3 region has the DNA TGTGCCAGCACCCAACAGGGCTCAACCTACGAGCAGTACTTC.